The present TCR beta chain was sequenced within a study of neoadjuvant nivolumab and ipilimumab in lung cancer. Sequencing was performed with immunoSEQ multiplex PCR; in TCRdb, only in-frame clones are kept and a portion is missing. The data show fewer than 35,000 clones, with about 85% seen just once and roughly 6.1% held by the top ten. A single count supports this clone. Looked up from germline, CDR1 is PRHDT and CDR2 is FYEKMQ (reference sequence). This CDR3 region has 14 residues. With 3 bases clipped from V and 5 bases from J, the junction kept 4 bases outside the gene matches. Sequenced here: peripheral blood, sampled before neoadjuvant nivolumab, alone or with ipilimumab. V and J are TRBV13 and TRBJ2-1, with TRBD2 matching 7 bases. The receptor comes from an adult with non-small cell lung cancer. The CDR3 region is CASSFRTRDNEQFF. The DNA for the CDR3 is TGTGCCAGCAGCTTCCGGACTAGAGACAATGAGCAGTTCTTC.